These 14 T cell receptor beta chains were all obtained from the same sample, sequenced in a study of control samples from healthy donors and cancer patients. TCRdb's table, derived via immunoSEQ multiplex PCR, lists solely in-frame clones and lacks some. The data contain approximately 90,000 clones, about nine tenths of them seen just once; the ten biggest clones take up around a fifth. The sample was blood. Receptors originate from a man aged 25 to 45 in good health.

The chain uses TRBV27 and TRBJ1-2; D gene ambiguous. The CDR3 runs 15 residues. V shed 6 bases and J shed 6 bases, with 20 bases lying between them. CDR1 and CDR2 from the germline V gene are MNHEY and SMNVEV (reference sequence). The CDR3 here is CASSPHPYDLNGYTF. The CDR3, as DNA: TGTGCCAGCAGCCCTCACCCTTACGACCTTAATGGCTACACCTTC.

This clone was counted once. The gene calls are TRBV1 and TRBJ2-2. TRBV1 is reported as a pseudogene. This CDR3 comprises 14 residues. CDR3 bases: TGCACCAGCAGCCCCCTGACGAACACCGGGGAGCTGTTTTTT. This gives the protein CTSSPLTNTGELFF.

The J gene is TRBJ2-1, the V gene TRBV7-2, with 8 bases fitting TRBD2. The length of the CDR3 is 13 residues. The germline V gene encodes CDR1 SGHTA and CDR2 FQGNSA. The V and J ends lost 4 bases and 11 bases, in that order; junction bases with no gene match: 7. The CDR3, as DNA: TGTGCCAGCAGCTCTCCGGGCGGGGGGAAGCAGTTCTTC. Translating it yields CASSSPGGGKQFF.

This clone was seen more than once but under ten times. The V gene is TRBV7-2, the J gene TRBJ2-3; 11 bases are a match to TRBD2. V lost 0 bases and J lost 11; bases outside the gene matches: 1. This CDR3 has 13 residues. CDR1 is SGHTA and CDR2 is FQGNSA in the germline V gene. The CDR3 nucleotides read TGTGCCAGCAGCTTAGCTAGCGGGGGGGGGCAGTATTTT. This gives the protein CASSLASGGGQYF.

This rearrangement joins TRBV5-1 to TRBJ2-3; TRBD2 is a possible D gene (6 bases). Deletions cut 4 bases from V and 1 base from J, with 13 bases between. Looked up from germline, CDR1 is SGHRS and CDR2 is YFSETQ. This CDR3 has 15 amino acids. This CDR3 is CASSPGDSRTDTQYF. In DNA, the CDR3 is TGCGCCAGCAGCCCGGGGGACTCCCGCACAGATACGCAGTATTTT. The full variable domain, rest sourced from reference TRBV5-1 and TRBJ2-3, is KAGVTQTPRYLIKTRGQQVTLSCSPISGHRSVSWYQQTPGQGLQFLFEYFSETQRNKGNFPGRFSGRQFSNSRSEMNVSTLELGDSALYLCASSPGDSRTDTQYFGPGTRLTVL.

This chain joins TRBV3-1 (or the pseudogene TRBV3-2) and TRBJ1-1, with 7 bases aligning to TRBD1. Germline CDR1 is LGHDT and CDR2 is YNNKEL (reference sequence). The CDR3 covers 14 residues. Unmatched junction bases numbered 14, after V lost 4 bases and J lost 12 bases. CDR3 sequence (DNA): TGTGCCAGCAGCCTTCGGGGGGACAGCCTTGGACCTTTCTTT. Amino acids: CASSLRGDSLGPFF.

This chain connects TRBV24-1 to TRBJ2-3; possibly TRBD2 for D (6 bases). V gave up 2 bases and J gave up 0 bases, with 8 bases separating them. The germline V gene encodes CDR1 KGHDR and CDR2 SFDVKD. The length of the CDR3 is 15 residues. The CDR3 protein is CATSDSSASTDTQYF. CDR3 nucleotides: TGTGCCACCAGTGATTCTAGCGCTAGCACAGATACGCAGTATTTT.

The chain carries TRBV21-1 and TRBJ2-5; TRBD1, as called in the table, went unchecked against the DNA. TRBV21-1 is reported as a pseudogene. The CDR3 has 15 residues. CDR3 sequence: CASSLPGQIIETQYF. CDR3 DNA: TGTGCCAGCAGCTTACCGGGACAGATAATAGAGACCCAGTACTTC.

The rearrangement uses TRBV9 and TRBJ2-1; 8 bases fit TRBD1. In germline, CDR1 is SGDLS, CDR2 YYNGEE. V was pared by 2 bases and J by 5 bases, with 3 bases of the junction left unmatched. This CDR3 is 14 amino acids long. The CDR3 reads CASSVSRGHNEQFF. CDR3 coding DNA: TGTGCCAGCAGCGTGTCCAGGGGGCACAATGAGCAGTTCTTC.

The chain couples TRBV6-6 to TRBJ1-2; TRBD1 might be the D (6 bases). The germline V gene has CDR1 MNHNY and CDR2 SVGAGI (reference sequence). The CDR3 runs to 14 residues. Trimming took 6 bases from V and 2 from J, leaving 13 bases between them. The chain's CDR3 is CASSPGTPNYGYTF. CDR3 nucleotides: TGTGCCAGCAGCCCCGGGACACCAAACTATGGCTACACCTTC.

Only one count was recorded for this clone. The chain employs TRBV6-5 and TRBJ1-1, with a weak D call TRBD1 (6 bases). Trimming left V 8 bases short and J 3 bases short, with 19 bases between. Germline lookup yields CDR1 MNHEY and CDR2 SVGAGI. CDR3 length: 15 residues. The CDR3 coding sequence is TGTGCCAGCTCCGGGGGGGCGCACCGGGACACTGAAGCTTTCTTT. Translated, it gives CASSGGAHRDTEAFF.

The chain carries TRBV5-4 and TRBJ1-4, with TRBD1 matching over 7 bases. The CDR3 has 16 amino acids. The germline V gene encodes CDR1 SGHNT and CDR2 YYREEE (reference sequence). Trimming at V came to 6 bases and at J to 0 bases, leaving 8 bases not matched to a gene. CDR3 in amino acids: CASNPGQPATNEKLFF. Here the CDR3 DNA reads TGTGCCAGCAATCCGGGACAGCCTGCAACTAATGAAAAACTGTTTTTT.

The chain employs TRBV21-1 and TRBJ2-5; TRBD2 is the table's D call and was not checked against the DNA. TRBV21-1 is annotated as a pseudogene. The CDR3 is made up of 13 amino acids. CDR3: CASLAGPGETQYF. In DNA form, the CDR3 reads TGTGCCAGCTTAGCGGGACCGGGGGAGACCCAGTACTTC.

The chain employs TRBV9 and TRBJ2-5; 8 bases are a match to TRBD2. Germline V lookup: CDR1 SGDLS, CDR2 YYNGEE. With 1 base clipped from V and 2 bases from J, the junction kept 4 bases outside the gene matches. The CDR3 length is 15 residues. The CDR3 region is CASSVMAGGQETQYF. Here the CDR3 DNA reads TGTGCCAGCAGCGTAATGGCGGGGGGTCAAGAGACCCAGTACTTC.